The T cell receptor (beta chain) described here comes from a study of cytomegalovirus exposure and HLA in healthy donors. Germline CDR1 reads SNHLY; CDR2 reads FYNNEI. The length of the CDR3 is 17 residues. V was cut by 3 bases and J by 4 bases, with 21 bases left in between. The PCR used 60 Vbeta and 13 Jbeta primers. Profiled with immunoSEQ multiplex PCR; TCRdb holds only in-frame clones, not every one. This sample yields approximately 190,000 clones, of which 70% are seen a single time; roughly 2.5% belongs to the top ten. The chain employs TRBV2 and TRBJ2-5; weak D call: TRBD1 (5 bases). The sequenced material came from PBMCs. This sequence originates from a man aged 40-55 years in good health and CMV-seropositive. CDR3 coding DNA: TGTGCCAGCAGTGAGGGGTTTGGGGTGGGGCAGGCAGAGACCCAGTACTTC. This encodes CASSEGFGVGQAETQYF.